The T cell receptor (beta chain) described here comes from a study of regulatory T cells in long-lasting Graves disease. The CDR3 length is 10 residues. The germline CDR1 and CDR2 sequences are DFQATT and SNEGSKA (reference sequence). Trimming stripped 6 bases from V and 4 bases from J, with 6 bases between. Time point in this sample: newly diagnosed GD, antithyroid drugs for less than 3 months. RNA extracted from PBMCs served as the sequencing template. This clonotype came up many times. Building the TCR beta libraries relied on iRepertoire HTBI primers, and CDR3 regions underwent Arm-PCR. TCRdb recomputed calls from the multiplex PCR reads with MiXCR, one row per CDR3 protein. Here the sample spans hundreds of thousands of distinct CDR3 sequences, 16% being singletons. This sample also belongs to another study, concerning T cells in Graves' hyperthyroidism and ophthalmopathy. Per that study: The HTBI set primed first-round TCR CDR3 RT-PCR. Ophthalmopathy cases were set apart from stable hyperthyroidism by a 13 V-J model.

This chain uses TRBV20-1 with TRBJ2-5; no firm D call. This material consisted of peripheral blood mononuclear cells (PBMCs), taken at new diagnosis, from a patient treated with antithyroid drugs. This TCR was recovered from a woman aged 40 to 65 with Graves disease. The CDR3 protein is CSAPRETQYF. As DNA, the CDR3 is TGCAGTGCGCCCCGAGAGACCCAGTACTTC.